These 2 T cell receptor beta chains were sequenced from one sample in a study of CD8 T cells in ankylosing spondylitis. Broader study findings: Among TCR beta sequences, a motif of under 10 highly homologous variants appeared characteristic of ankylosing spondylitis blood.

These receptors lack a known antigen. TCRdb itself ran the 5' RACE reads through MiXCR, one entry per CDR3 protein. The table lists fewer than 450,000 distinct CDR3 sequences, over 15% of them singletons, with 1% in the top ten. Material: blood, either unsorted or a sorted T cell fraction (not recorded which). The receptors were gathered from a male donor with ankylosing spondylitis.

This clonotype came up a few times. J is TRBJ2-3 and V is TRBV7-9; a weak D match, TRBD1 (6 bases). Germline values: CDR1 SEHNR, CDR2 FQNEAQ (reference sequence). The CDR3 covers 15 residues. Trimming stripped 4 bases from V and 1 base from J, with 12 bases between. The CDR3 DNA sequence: TGTGCCAGCAGCTACCAGGGGTTGGGCACAGATACGCAGTATTTT. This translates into CASSYQGLGTDTQYF.

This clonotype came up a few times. The CDR3 region is CASSSGRGEQYF. For the CDR3, the DNA is TGCGCCAGCAGCTCCGGACGGGGCGAGCAGTACTTC. The gene calls are TRBV5-1 and TRBJ2-7, with D possibly being TRBD2 (5 bases). This CDR3 contains 12 residues. V shed 3 bases and J shed 6 bases, with 10 bases lying between them. Germline CDR1 is SGHRS and CDR2 is YFSETQ.